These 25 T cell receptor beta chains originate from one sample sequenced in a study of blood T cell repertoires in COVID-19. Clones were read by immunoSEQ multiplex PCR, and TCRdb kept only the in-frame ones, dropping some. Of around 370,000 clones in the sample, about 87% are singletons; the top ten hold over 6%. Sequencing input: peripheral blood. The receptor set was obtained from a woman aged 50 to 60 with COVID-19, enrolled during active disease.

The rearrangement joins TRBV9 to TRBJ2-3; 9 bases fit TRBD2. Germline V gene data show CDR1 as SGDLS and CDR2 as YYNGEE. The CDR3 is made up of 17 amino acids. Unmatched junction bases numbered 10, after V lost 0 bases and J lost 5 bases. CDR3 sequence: CASSVVAGREGRDTQYF. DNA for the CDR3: TGTGCCAGCAGCGTAGTGGCAGGGCGGGAGGGCCGAGATACGCAGTATTTT.

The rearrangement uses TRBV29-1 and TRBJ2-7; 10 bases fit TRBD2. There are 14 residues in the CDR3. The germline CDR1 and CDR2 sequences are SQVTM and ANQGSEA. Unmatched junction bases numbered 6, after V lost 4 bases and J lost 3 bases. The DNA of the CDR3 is TGCAGCGTTGGGGTACTAGCGGGGTACTACGAGCAGTACTTC. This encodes CSVGVLAGYYEQYF.

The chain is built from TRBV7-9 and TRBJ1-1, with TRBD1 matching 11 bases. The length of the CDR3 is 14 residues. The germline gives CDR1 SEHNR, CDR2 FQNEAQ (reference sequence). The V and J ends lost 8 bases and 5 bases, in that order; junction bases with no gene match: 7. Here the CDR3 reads CASYEDRGRTEAFF. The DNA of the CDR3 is TGTGCCAGCTACGAGGACAGGGGGCGAACTGAAGCTTTCTTT.

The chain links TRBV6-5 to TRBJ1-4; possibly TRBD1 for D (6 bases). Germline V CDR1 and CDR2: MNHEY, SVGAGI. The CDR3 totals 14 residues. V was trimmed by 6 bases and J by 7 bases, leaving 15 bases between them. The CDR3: CASRSAGAIEKLFF. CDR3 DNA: TGTGCCAGCAGATCAGCGGGGGCTATTGAAAAACTGTTTTTT.

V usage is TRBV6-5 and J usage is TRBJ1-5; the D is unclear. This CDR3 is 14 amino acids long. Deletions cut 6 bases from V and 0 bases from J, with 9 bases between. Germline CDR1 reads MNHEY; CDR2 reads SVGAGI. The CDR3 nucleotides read TGTGCCAGCAGGGTAGACAATAGCAATCAGCCCCAGCATTTT. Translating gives CASRVDNSNQPQHF.

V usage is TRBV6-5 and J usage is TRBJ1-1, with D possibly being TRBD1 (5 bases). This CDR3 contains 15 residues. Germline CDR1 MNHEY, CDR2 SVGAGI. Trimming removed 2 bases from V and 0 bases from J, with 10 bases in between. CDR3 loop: CASSYGQGLNTEAFF. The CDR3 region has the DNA TGTGCCAGCAGTTACGGGCAGGGCTTGAACACTGAAGCTTTCTTT.

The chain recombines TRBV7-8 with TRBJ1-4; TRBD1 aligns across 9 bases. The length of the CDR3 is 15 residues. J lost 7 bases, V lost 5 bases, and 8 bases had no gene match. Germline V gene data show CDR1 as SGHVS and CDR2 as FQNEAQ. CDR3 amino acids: CASSPRTGVGEKLFF. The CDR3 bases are TGTGCCAGCAGCCCCCGGACAGGGGTAGGTGAAAAACTGTTTTTT.

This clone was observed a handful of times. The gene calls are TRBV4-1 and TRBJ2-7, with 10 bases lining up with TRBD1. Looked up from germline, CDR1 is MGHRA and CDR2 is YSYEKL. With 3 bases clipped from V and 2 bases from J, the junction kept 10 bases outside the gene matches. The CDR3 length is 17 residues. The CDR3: CASSHIRTGTGAYEQYF. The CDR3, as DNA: TGCGCCAGCAGCCACATACGAACCGGGACAGGGGCCTACGAGCAGTACTTC.

CDR3 coding DNA: TGTGCCAGCAGTCTGTTCCATCAGCCCCAGCATTTT. Protein product: CASSLFHQPQHF. The chain joins TRBV28 to TRBJ1-5; D is unresolved. The CDR3 is 12 amino acids. Deletions cut 5 bases from V and 5 bases from J, with 7 bases between. CDR1 is MDHEN, CDR2 SYDVKM, per germline.

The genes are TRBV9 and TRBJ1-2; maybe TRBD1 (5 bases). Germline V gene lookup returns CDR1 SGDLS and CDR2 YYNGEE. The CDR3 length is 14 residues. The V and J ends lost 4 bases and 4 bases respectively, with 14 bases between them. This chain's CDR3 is CASSSRGVSYGYTF. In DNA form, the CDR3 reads TGTGCCAGCAGCTCCCGGGGGGTCTCCTATGGCTACACCTTC.

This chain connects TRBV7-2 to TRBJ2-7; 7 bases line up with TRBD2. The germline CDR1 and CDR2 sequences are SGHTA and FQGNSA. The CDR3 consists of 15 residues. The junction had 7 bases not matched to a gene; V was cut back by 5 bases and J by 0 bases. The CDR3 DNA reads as TGTGCCAGCAGCCCGGGACTAACTTACTCCTACGAGCAGTACTTC. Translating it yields CASSPGLTYSYEQYF. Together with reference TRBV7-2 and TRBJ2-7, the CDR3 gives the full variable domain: GAGVSQSPSNKVTEKGKDVELRCDPISGHTALYWYRQSLGQGLEFLIYFQGNSAPDKSGLPSDRFSAERTGGSVSTLTIQRTQQEDSAVYLCASSPGLTYSYEQYFGPGTRLTVT.

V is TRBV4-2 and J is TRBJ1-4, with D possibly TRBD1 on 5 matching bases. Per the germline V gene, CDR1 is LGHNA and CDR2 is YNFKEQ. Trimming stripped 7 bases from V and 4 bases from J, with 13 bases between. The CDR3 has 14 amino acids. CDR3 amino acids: CASTQGGNNEKLFF. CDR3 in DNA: TGTGCCAGCACCCAGGGAGGGAATAATGAAAAACTGTTTTTT.

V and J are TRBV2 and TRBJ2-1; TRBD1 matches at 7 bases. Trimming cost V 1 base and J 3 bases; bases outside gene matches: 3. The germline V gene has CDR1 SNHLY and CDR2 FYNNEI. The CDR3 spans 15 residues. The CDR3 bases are TGTGCCAGCAGTGAAGAGGGGGCCGGCTACAATGAGCAGTTCTTC. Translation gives CASSEEGAGYNEQFF.

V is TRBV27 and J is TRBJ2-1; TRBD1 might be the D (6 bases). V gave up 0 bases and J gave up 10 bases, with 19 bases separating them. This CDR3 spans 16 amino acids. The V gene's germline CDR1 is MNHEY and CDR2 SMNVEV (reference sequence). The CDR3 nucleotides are TGTGCCAGCAGTTTATCTGGGGGCGCGGTGCCTGCCGAGCAGTTCTTC. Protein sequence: CASSLSGGAVPAEQFF.

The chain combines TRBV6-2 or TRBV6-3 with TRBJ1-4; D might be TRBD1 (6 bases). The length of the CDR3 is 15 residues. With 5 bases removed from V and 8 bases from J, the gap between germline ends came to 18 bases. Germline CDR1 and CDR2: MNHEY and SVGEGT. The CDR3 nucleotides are TGTGCCAGCAGTCGAACCGGGACATATGGCGAAAAACTGTTTTTT. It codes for CASSRTGTYGEKLFF.

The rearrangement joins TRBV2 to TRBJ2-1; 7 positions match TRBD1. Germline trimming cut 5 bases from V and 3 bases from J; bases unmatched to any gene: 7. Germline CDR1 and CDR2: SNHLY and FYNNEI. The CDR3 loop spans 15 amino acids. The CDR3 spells CASSRSGTDYNEQFF. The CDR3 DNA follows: TGTGCCAGCAGTAGATCCGGGACAGACTACAATGAGCAGTTCTTC.

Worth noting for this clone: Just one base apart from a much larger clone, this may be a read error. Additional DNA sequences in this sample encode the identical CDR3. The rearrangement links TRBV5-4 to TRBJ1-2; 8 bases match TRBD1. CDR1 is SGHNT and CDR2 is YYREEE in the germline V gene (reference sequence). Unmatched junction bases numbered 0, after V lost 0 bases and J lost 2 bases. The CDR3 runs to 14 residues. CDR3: CASSLGQGNYGYTF. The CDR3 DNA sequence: TGTGCCAGCAGCTTGGGACAGGGGAACTATGGCTACACCTTC.

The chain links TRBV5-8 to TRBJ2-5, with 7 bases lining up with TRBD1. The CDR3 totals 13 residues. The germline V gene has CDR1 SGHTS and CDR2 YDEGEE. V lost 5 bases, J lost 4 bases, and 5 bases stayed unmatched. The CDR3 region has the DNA TGTGCCAGCAGTTCTGACAGGGCAGAGACCCAGTACTTC. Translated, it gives CASSSDRAETQYF. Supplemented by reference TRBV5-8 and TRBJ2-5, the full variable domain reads EAGVTQSPTHLIKTRGQQATLRCSPISGHTSVYWYQQALGLGLQFLLWYDEGEERNRGNFPPRFSGRQFPNYSSELNVNALELEDSALYLCASSSDRAETQYFGPGTRLLVL.

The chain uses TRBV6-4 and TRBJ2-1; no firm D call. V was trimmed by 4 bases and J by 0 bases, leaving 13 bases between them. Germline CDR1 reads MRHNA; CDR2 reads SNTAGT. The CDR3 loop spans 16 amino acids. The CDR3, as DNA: TGTGCCAGCAGTGCGCGAACCCCGAGCTCCTACAATGAGCAGTTCTTC. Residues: CASSARTPSSYNEQFF.

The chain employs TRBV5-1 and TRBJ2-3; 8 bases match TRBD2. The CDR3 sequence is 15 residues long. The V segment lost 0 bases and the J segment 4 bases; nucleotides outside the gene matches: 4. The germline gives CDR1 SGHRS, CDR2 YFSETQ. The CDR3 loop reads CASSLESGGPDTQYF. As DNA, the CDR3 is TGCGCCAGCAGCTTGGAATCGGGAGGGCCAGATACGCAGTATTTT.

The CDR3: CASSDSTVNRQNNEQFF. CDR3 sequence (DNA): TGTGCCAGCAGTGACTCGACTGTAAATCGACAGAACAATGAGCAGTTCTTC. The genes are TRBV6-4 and TRBJ2-1, with a weak D call TRBD1 (5 bases). The CDR3 has 17 residues. Germline V gene data show CDR1 as MRHNA and CDR2 as SNTAGT. V lost 0 bases to trimming and J lost 5 bases, with 17 bases between them.

CDR3 in amino acids: CASSPSRSTDTQYF. The CDR3 bases are TGTGCCAGCAGTCCGTCGCGAAGCACAGATACGCAGTATTTT. This rearrangement joins TRBV27 to TRBJ2-3, with D hard to call. In germline, CDR1 is MNHEY, CDR2 SMNVEV (reference sequence). The CDR3 is made up of 14 amino acids. V lost 5 bases to trimming and J lost 0 bases, with 9 bases between them.

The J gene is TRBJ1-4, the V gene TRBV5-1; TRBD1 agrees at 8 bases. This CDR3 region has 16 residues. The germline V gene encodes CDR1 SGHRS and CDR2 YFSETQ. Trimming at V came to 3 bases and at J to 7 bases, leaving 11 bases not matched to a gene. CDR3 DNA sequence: TGCGCCAGCAGCTGGACAGGGTCGGGCCTAGGTGAAAAACTGTTTTTT. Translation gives CASSWTGSGLGEKLFF. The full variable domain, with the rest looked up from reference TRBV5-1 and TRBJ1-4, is KAGVTQTPRYLIKTRGQQVTLSCSPISGHRSVSWYQQTPGQGLQFLFEYFSETQRNKGNFPGRFSGRQFSNSRSEMNVSTLELGDSALYLCASSWTGSGLGEKLFFGSGTQLSVL.

This CDR3 reads CASSYSTSGQETQYF. CDR3 DNA: TGCGCCAGCAGCTACTCGACTAGCGGACAAGAGACCCAGTACTTC. J is TRBJ2-5 and V is TRBV5-1; 9 nucleotides match TRBD2. Germline V CDR1 and CDR2: SGHRS, YFSETQ. V shed 3 bases, J shed 2 bases, and the junction held 5 bases outside the gene matches. The CDR3 has 15 amino acids.

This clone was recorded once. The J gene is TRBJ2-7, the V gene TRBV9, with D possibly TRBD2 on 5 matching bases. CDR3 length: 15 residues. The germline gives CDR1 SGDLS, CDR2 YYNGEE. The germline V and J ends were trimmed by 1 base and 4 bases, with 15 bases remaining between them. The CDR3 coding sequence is TGTGCCAGCAGCGTACGAAGGACTCCTGAATACGAGCAGTACTTC. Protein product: CASSVRRTPEYEQYF.